This T cell receptor (beta chain) was captured in a study of T cells in Graves' hyperthyroidism and ophthalmopathy. The CDR3 consists of 13 residues. Germline V gene sequence: CDR1 MNHEY, CDR2 SVGEGT. Trimming pared 7 bases from V and 6 bases from J, leaving 16 bases between. This clonotype occurred a few times. Amplification of TCR beta CDR3 regions used RNA as the template. The HTBI primer set served for first-round RT-PCR of the TCR CDR3. TCRdb used MiXCR to reprocess the multiplex PCR reads, holding one entry per CDR3 protein. The sample yields hundreds of thousands of distinct CDR3 sequences, more than 12% seen once.

The TCR was taken from a woman aged 45-59 years with Graves' ophthalmopathy. The V and J genes are TRBV6-2 or TRBV6-3 and TRBJ2-7; D tentatively reads TRBD1 or TRBD2 (5 bases each). The sample was blood. The CDR3 DNA reads TGTGCCAGCATCAACCCCGGGACGCCCGAGCAGTACTTC. Protein: CASINPGTPEQYF.